The 18 T cell receptor beta chains below were found in one sample sequenced in a study of cytomegalovirus exposure and HLA in healthy donors (TCRdb year 2017). Library prep was done by the immunoSEQ multiplex PCR assay. TCRdb obtained this table from immuneACCESS and retained in-frame rearrangements with V and J assigned. These tables miss some clones; where compared with another copy, unresolved V genes account for less than half of the shortfall, and the remainder is unexplained. In this sample the table shows about 150,000 clones, about 89% of which occur a single time. More than 2.5% of the sample is taken by the ten largest. Sequenced material: PBMCs. All receptors derive from a woman aged 18-29 years in good health and CMV-seropositive.

The chain combines TRBV25-1 with TRBJ2-2; 8 nucleotides line up with TRBD2. The CDR3 totals 16 residues. V lost 2 bases to trimming and J lost 6 bases; unmatched junction nucleotides: 8. Germline V gene sequence: CDR1 MGHDK, CDR2 SYGVNS. This CDR3 reads CASSENRLAGAGELFF. CDR3 DNA: TGTGCCAGCAGTGAAAATCGTCTAGCGGGCGCCGGGGAGCTGTTTTTT.

This sequence joins TRBV9 and TRBJ2-1; 7 nucleotides match TRBD2. J gave up 7 bases and V 3 bases, and 13 bases lay outside the gene matches. The CDR3 contains 16 residues. Germline loops: CDR1 SGDLS, CDR2 YYNGEE. The CDR3 region has the DNA TGTGCCAGCAGCGGTCATCTAGCGGACTATATTAATGAGCAGTTCTTC. Translating gives CASSGHLADYINEQFF. The full variable domain, rest sourced from reference TRBV9 and TRBJ2-1, is DSGVTQTPKHLITATGQRVTLRCSPRSGDLSVYWYQQSLDQGLQFLIQYYNGEERAKGNILERFSAQQFPDLHSELNLSSLELGDSALYFCASSGHLADYINEQFFGPGTRLTVL.

CDR3 coding DNA: TGCGCCAGCAGTGATCGGCACGGGAGGACTAGCGGGGACTACAATGAGCAGTTCTTC. Protein product: CASSDRHGRTSGDYNEQFF. The chain uses TRBV10-2 and TRBJ2-1; 12 nucleotides line up with TRBD2. Trimming cost V 3 bases and J 3 bases; bases outside gene matches: 12. CDR3 length: 19 residues. Germline V gene data show CDR1 as WSHSY and CDR2 as SAAADI.

This clone was seen more than once but under ten times. The chain uses TRBV7-2 and TRBJ2-1; D gene unclear. The germline CDR1 and CDR2 sequences are SGHTA and FQGNSA. The CDR3 has 13 amino acids. The V gene lost 5 bases and the J gene lost 3 bases, with 8 bases spanning the gap. This CDR3 reads CASSPYIYNEQFF. DNA for the CDR3: TGTGCCAGCAGCCCGTACATCTACAATGAGCAGTTCTTC.

This clone was seen only a few times. The J gene is TRBJ1-5, the V gene TRBV12-5; 9 positions match TRBD1. Per the germline V gene, CDR1 is LGHNT and CDR2 is FRNRAP. This CDR3 spans 14 amino acids. Germline trimming cut 6 bases from V and 5 bases from J; bases unmatched to any gene: 5. The CDR3, as DNA: TGTGCTAGTGGCCTAGGGACAGGGTATCAGCCCCAGCATTTT. Amino acids: CASGLGTGYQPQHF.

The CDR3 coding sequence is TGTGCCAGCAGCTCCGGGACAGGGGAGCTGTTTTTT. It translates to CASSSGTGELFF. The chain is built from TRBV7-7 and TRBJ2-2; D perhaps matches TRBD1 (6 bases). The CDR3 spans 12 residues. Between the trimmed V and J ends, which lost 4 bases and 8 bases, there was a span of 8 bases. Germline CDR1 reads SSHAT; CDR2 reads FNYEAQ (reference sequence).

This chain uses TRBV30 with TRBJ2-1; 9 bases align to TRBD2. Germline CDR1 is GTSNPN and CDR2 is SVGIG (reference sequence). This CDR3 is built from 14 residues. J lost 2 bases, V lost 4 bases, and 3 bases had no gene match. The CDR3 reads CAWNAGGAYNEQFF. DNA of the CDR3: TGTGCCTGGAACGCGGGAGGGGCCTACAATGAGCAGTTCTTC.

This chain uses TRBV5-1 with TRBJ2-7; the D gene is possibly TRBD2 (6 bases). The CDR3 consists of 13 residues. With 0 bases removed from V and 4 bases from J, the gap between germline ends came to 8 bases. From germline, CDR1 is SGHRS and CDR2 YFSETQ. The CDR3 DNA reads TGCGCCAGCAGCTTGGGGAGGGTTTACGAGCAGTACTTC. It encodes CASSLGRVYEQYF.

The rearrangement joins TRBV5-6 to TRBJ1-4; weak D call: TRBD1 (5 bases). CDR1 is SGHDT, CDR2 YYEEEE, per germline. Between the trimmed V and J ends, which lost 4 bases and 8 bases, there was a span of 18 bases. The CDR3 covers 15 residues. The CDR3 loop is CASSTGTRGVEKLFF. CDR3 nucleotides: TGTGCCAGCAGCACCGGGACTCGAGGGGTGGAAAAACTGTTTTTT.

The rearrangement links TRBV27 to TRBJ2-1; 9 nucleotides align to TRBD2. Germline-derived CDR1 and CDR2 are MNHEY and SMNVEV (reference sequence). The CDR3 extends over 21 amino acids. The V gene end was trimmed by 2 bases and the J gene end by 0 bases; junction bases not matched to a gene: 17. CDR3 bases: TGTGCCAGCAGTTTAAGTCGGGGTAGTAGGGCTAGCGGGAACTCCTACAATGAGCAGTTCTTC. The encoded protein is CASSLSRGSRASGNSYNEQFF.

The V gene is TRBV11-3, the J gene TRBJ2-7, with 8 bases matching TRBD1. Germline CDR1 is SGHNT and CDR2 is YENEEA. The CDR3 spans 16 residues. V lost 1 base and J lost 4; bases outside the gene matches: 9. Here the CDR3 DNA reads TGTGCCAGCAGCTTAGTCTTCGCAGGGGGCGGATACGAGCAGTACTTC. This encodes CASSLVFAGGGYEQYF.

The chain uses TRBV30 and TRBJ1-1; D ambiguous. The CDR3 has 11 residues. V was trimmed by 0 bases and J by 4 bases, leaving 3 bases between them. Germline V gene lookup returns CDR1 GTSNPN and CDR2 SVGIG (reference sequence). The CDR3 region is CAWSVSTEAFF. Written as DNA, the CDR3 is TGTGCCTGGAGTGTGAGCACTGAAGCTTTCTTT.

V gene TRBV7-2 combines with J gene TRBJ2-1; 10 nucleotides line up with TRBD2. V trimming: 6 bases; J trimming: 10 bases; junction bases outside the gene matches: 6. From germline, CDR1 is SGHTA and CDR2 FQGNSA. This CDR3 is built from 13 residues. The CDR3: CASRASGSGEQFF. CDR3 sequence (DNA): TGTGCCAGCAGGGCTAGCGGGAGTGGAGAGCAGTTCTTC.

This chain's CDR3 is CASSLRVAGGSTDTQYF. DNA of the CDR3: TGCGCCAGCAGCTTGAGGGTAGCGGGAGGTAGCACAGATACGCAGTATTTT. This chain links TRBV5-1 with TRBJ2-3; 10 bases line up with TRBD2. Per germline, CDR1 SGHRS and CDR2 YFSETQ. The CDR3 loop spans 17 amino acids. The V segment lost 1 base and the J segment 0 bases; nucleotides outside the gene matches: 5.

The chain employs TRBV11-3 and TRBJ2-7; the match to TRBD2 covers 9 bases. V dropped 4 bases and J dropped 5; count of bases not matched to a gene: 9. Looked up from germline, CDR1 is SGHNT and CDR2 is YENEEA. The CDR3 covers 15 residues. The CDR3 DNA reads as TGTGCCAGCAGCTCCCGGATAGCGGGGGAAAACGAGCAGTACTTC. This codes for CASSSRIAGENEQYF.

For this clone: The junction departs from the called germline gene at one end, perhaps through a read error. This sequence joins TRBV7-7 and TRBJ2-5; TRBD2 matches at 10 bases. The CDR3 is 15 amino acids. Germline lookup yields CDR1 SSHAT and CDR2 FNYEAQ (reference sequence). CDR3: CASSLGAGGPETQYF. The CDR3 DNA reads as TGTGCTAGCAGCTTAGGAGCGGGAGGGCCGGAGACCCAGTACTTC.

The rearrangement joins TRBV7-8 to TRBJ2-1; D gene ambiguous. With 2 bases removed from V and 3 bases from J, the gap between germline ends came to 11 bases. CDR3 length: 15 amino acids. Germline CDR1 reads SGHVS; CDR2 reads FQNEAQ. DNA for the CDR3: TGTGCCAGCAGCTTATTCCCCCTAGACTACAATGAGCAGTTCTTC. This encodes CASSLFPLDYNEQFF.

This chain uses TRBV7-8 with TRBJ2-7; 7 nucleotides align to TRBD2. V lost 5 bases to trimming and J lost 1 base; unmatched junction nucleotides: 5. The CDR3 has 14 amino acids. The germline gives CDR1 SGHVS, CDR2 FQNEAQ. In DNA form, the CDR3 reads TGTGCCAGCAGCCCCCGCGGGAGTTCCTACGAGCAGTACTTC. Translating it yields CASSPRGSSYEQYF. The entire variable domain, with the rest obtained from reference TRBV7-8 and TRBJ2-7, is as follows: GAGVSQSPRYKVAKRGQDVALRCDPISGHVSLFWYQQALGQGPEFLTYFQNEAQLDKSGLPSDRFFAERPEGSVSTLKIQRTQQEDSAVYLCASSPRGSSYEQYFGPGTRLTVT.